The 23 T cell receptor beta chains listed next were all sequenced from one sample in a study of low-dose radiotherapy and immunotherapy resistance in tumors. Priming of first-strand cDNA relied on TRAV- and TRBV-specific primers (covering alpha and beta chains). The PCR that amplified TCRs ran for 20 to 25 cycles, relying on a constant-region primer and a V-primer adapter. MiXCR, applied by TCRdb to the reads, yields one record per CDR3 protein. Of around 76,000 distinct CDR3 sequences listed, less than 35% are singletons. Time point indicated: before trial treatment. Sequenced material: PBMCs, taken before treatment. Receptors originate from a female donor with ovarian cancer.

A remark on this clonotype: A much bigger clone sits one base away, suggesting this may be a read error. The chain recombines TRBV20-1 with TRBJ2-5; 8 bases are shared with TRBD2. The CDR3 has 12 residues. Germline loops: CDR1 DFQATT, CDR2 SNEGSKA (reference sequence). The V segment lost 5 bases and the J segment 2 bases; nucleotides outside the gene matches: 1. CDR3 sequence: CSAGGGQETQYF. The CDR3 coding sequence is TGCAGTGCTGGCGGGGGGCAAGAGACCCAGTACTTC.

Comment on this clonotype: The final CDR3 position lacks the conserved phenylalanine or tryptophan, pointing to a likely read error. It is unclear where the CDR3 begins or ends on the DNA, so no DNA is shown, and the CDR3 is as TCRdb lists it. The chain employs TRBV6-2 or TRBV6-3 and TRBJ2-6; TRBD1 reflects the table's D call only, with no check against the DNA. The CDR3 spans 9 amino acids, including both terminal residues. The germline V gene has CDR1 MNHEY and CDR2 SVGEGT. This chain's CDR3 is CASSERGPS.

V is TRBV27 and J is TRBJ2-1; TRBD1 agrees at 8 bases. Germline assignment: CDR1 MNHEY and CDR2 SMNVEV (reference sequence). The CDR3 loop spans 17 amino acids. After removal of 5 bases from V and 6 bases from J, the junction contained 15 bases not matched to a gene. The CDR3 protein is CASSQTGVERLANEQFF. CDR3 DNA sequence: TGTGCCAGCAGTCAGACAGGGGTTGAACGCCTGGCCAATGAGCAGTTCTTC.

Many counts were recorded for this clonotype. The gene calls are TRBV5-6 and TRBJ1-1; no firm D call. The CDR3 totals 14 residues. The germline V and J ends were trimmed by 1 base and 0 bases, with 7 bases remaining between them. Germline V gene sequence: CDR1 SGHDT, CDR2 YYEEEE. This chain's CDR3 is CASSLPTMNTEAFF. The CDR3, as DNA: TGTGCCAGCAGCTTGCCCACAATGAACACTGAAGCTTTCTTT.

This clonotype was recorded many times. This chain joins TRBV10-3 and TRBJ2-1, with 7 bases fitting TRBD1. V lost 6 bases to trimming and J lost 6 bases; unmatched junction nucleotides: 17. The CDR3 has 17 amino acids. Germline V gene lookup returns CDR1 ENHRY and CDR2 SYGVKD. In DNA, the CDR3 is TGTGCCATCAGCCAGCCCCCCGGGACAGTACTTTCCAATGAGCAGTTCTTC. Amino acid sequence: CAISQPPGTVLSNEQFF.

This clonotype was counted ten times or more. This rearrangement joins TRBV15 to TRBJ1-5; tentatively, D is TRBD1 (5 bases). This CDR3 has 16 amino acids. Germline assignment: CDR1 LNHNV and CDR2 YYDKDF (reference sequence). Trimming shortened V by 0 bases and J by 0 bases, and 9 bases separated the two germline ends. CDR3 in amino acids: CATSRDRGSSNQPQHF. The CDR3 DNA sequence: TGTGCCACCAGCAGAGATCGGGGGAGTAGCAATCAGCCCCAGCATTTT.

There are many counts of this clonotype. The chain is built from TRBV12-3 or TRBV12-4 and TRBJ1-4; the D is unclear. V was cut by 6 bases and J by 8 bases, with 10 bases left in between. There are 12 residues in the CDR3. In DNA, the CDR3 is TGTGCCAGCAGCCTCACACTCGAAAAACTGTTTTTT. The encoded protein is CASSLTLEKLFF.

This clonotype came up a few times. V gene TRBV28 combines with J gene TRBJ2-7; no clear D. The CDR3 length is 11 residues. Deletions cut 7 bases from V and 7 bases from J, with 11 bases between. Germline V CDR1 and CDR2: MDHEN, SYDVKM. In nucleotides, the CDR3 is TGTGCCAGCAAGGGTCGGAAAGAGCAGTACTTC. Translated, it gives CASKGRKEQYF. The full variable domain, rest sourced from reference TRBV28 and TRBJ2-7, is DVKVTQSSRYLVKRTGEKVFLECVQDMDHENMFWYRQDPGLGLRLIYFSYDVKMKEKGDIPEGYSVSREKKERFSLILESASTNQTSMYLCASKGRKEQYFGPGTRLTVT.

This clonotype was picked up many times. The chain carries TRBV4-2 and TRBJ1-1, with no clear D. This CDR3 has 15 residues. Trimming shortened V by 1 base and J by 4 bases, and 13 bases separated the two germline ends. The germline gives CDR1 LGHNA, CDR2 YNFKEQ. CDR3 residues: CASSQVDGESTEAFF. In DNA form, the CDR3 reads TGTGCCAGCAGCCAAGTAGACGGAGAGAGCACTGAAGCTTTCTTT.

For this clonotype: Compared with germline, one end of the junction differs, possibly owing to a read error. V and J are TRBV12-3 or TRBV12-4 and TRBJ2-1; 13 bases agree with TRBD2. This CDR3 has 15 residues. The CDR3 DNA sequence: TGTGCCAGCAGACTACTAGCGGGGGGGCCAAATGAACAGTTCTTC. This codes for CASRLLAGGPNEQFF.

This clonotype has a count of ten or more. The chain combines TRBV20-1 with TRBJ2-7; 7 bases fit TRBD1. The CDR3 loop spans 14 amino acids. The V gene's germline CDR1 is DFQATT and CDR2 SNEGSKA (reference sequence). J gave up 0 bases and V 3 bases, and 5 bases lay outside the gene matches. The CDR3 loop is CSASDRVSSYEQYF. Written as DNA, the CDR3 is TGCAGTGCTAGCGACAGGGTTAGCTCCTACGAGCAGTACTTC.

The chain has TRBV29-1 and TRBJ1-5; 8 bases are a match to TRBD1. Trimming at V came to 7 bases and at J to 4 bases, leaving 6 bases not matched to a gene. The CDR3 length is 13 residues. In germline, CDR1 is SQVTM, CDR2 ANQGSEA. CDR3 loop: CSAGQGKNQPQHF. For the CDR3, the DNA is TGCAGCGCCGGACAGGGTAAAAATCAGCCCCAGCATTTT.

This clonotype was detected many times. The chain carries TRBV7-2 and TRBJ2-3; 10 positions agree with TRBD2. V shed 5 bases, J shed 1 base, and the junction held 3 bases outside the gene matches. There are 15 residues in the CDR3. Germline CDR1 and CDR2: SGHTA and FQGNSA. CDR3 in amino acids: CASSPLAGGTDTQYF. Written as DNA, the CDR3 is TGTGCCAGCAGCCCTCTAGCGGGGGGCACAGATACGCAGTATTTT.

This clonotype was observed once. The genes are TRBV9 and TRBJ2-1; TRBD2 matches 11 bases. Germline trimming cut 3 bases from V and 11 bases from J; bases unmatched to any gene: 4. CDR3 size: 13 residues. Germline V gives CDR1 SGDLS, CDR2 YYNGEE. The CDR3 DNA is TGTGCCAGCAGCGCGACTAGCGGGAAAAAGCAGTTCTTC. Translated, it gives CASSATSGKKQFF.

The J gene is TRBJ2-3, the V gene TRBV5-4, with 12 bases lining up with TRBD2. V trimming: 3 bases; J trimming: 6 bases; junction bases outside the gene matches: 5. CDR1 SGHNT and CDR2 YYREEE come from the germline V gene (reference sequence). The CDR3 has 15 residues. The CDR3 DNA reads TGTGCCAGCAGCTCTAGCGGGAGGGCCGCGGATACGCAGTATTTT. Amino acids: CASSSSGRAADTQYF.

Comment on this clonotype: Since a far larger clone is one base different, this is likely a read error. The chain couples TRBV7-6 to TRBJ1-6, with TRBD1 as a possible D gene (6 bases). In germline, CDR1 is SGHVS, CDR2 FNYEAQ. CDR3 size: 14 residues. With 7 bases removed from V and 6 bases from J, the gap between germline ends came to 13 bases. CDR3 sequence reads: CASTQDRTNSPLHF. The CDR3 DNA is TGTGCCAGCACCCAAGACAGGACTAATTCACCCCTCCACTTT. Complete variable domain (other parts from reference TRBV7-6 and TRBJ1-6): GAGVSQSPRYKVTKRGQDVALRCDPISGHVSLYWYRQALGQGPEFLTYFNYEAQQDKSGLPNDRFSAERPEGSISTLTIQRTEQRDSAMYRCASTQDRTNSPLHFGNGTRLTVT.

At least ten counts were recorded for this clonotype. This sequence joins TRBV27 and TRBJ2-1; the D gene is possibly TRBD2 (6 bases). The CDR3 extends over 15 amino acids. V dropped 10 bases and J dropped 4 bases, with 20 bases sitting between them. CDR1 and CDR2 from the germline V gene are MNHEY and SMNVEV (reference sequence). The CDR3 reads CATTGGETAYNEQFF. The CDR3 nucleotides are TGTGCCACCACCGGCGGGGAGACGGCTTACAATGAGCAGTTCTTC.

This chain links TRBV6-2 or TRBV6-3 with TRBJ1-5; D is uncertain. The CDR3 runs 15 residues. V dropped 0 bases and J dropped 6 bases, with 12 bases sitting between them. Germline CDR1 is MNHEY and CDR2 is SVGEGT. This chain's CDR3 is CASSYSSKRAQPQHF. The CDR3 bases are TGTGCCAGCAGTTACTCGAGCAAGCGGGCTCAGCCCCAGCATTTT.

This clonotype has ten or more counts. This chain joins TRBV3-1 and TRBJ1-6; 8 nucleotides match TRBD1. V lost 2 bases and J lost 3; bases outside the gene matches: 3. Germline V gene data show CDR1 as LGHDT and CDR2 as YNNKEL (reference sequence). The CDR3 loop spans 16 amino acids. CDR3: CASSQSGQGYNSPLHF. The CDR3 DNA sequence: TGTGCCAGCAGCCAATCCGGACAGGGCTATAATTCACCCCTCCACTTT.

DNA of the CDR3: TGTGCCAGCAGCTTAGGGCACCCCGGAAACACCATATATTTT. Its translation: CASSLGHPGNTIYF. This chain links TRBV7-6 with TRBJ1-3; D remains ambiguous. The CDR3 is 14 amino acids. Germline CDR1 reads SGHVS; CDR2 reads FNYEAQ. Trimming left V 1 base short and J 4 bases short, with 8 bases between.

This clonotype came up many times. The V gene is TRBV6-1, the J gene TRBJ1-2; D might be TRBD1 (5 bases). There are 18 residues in the CDR3. Germline V gene data show CDR1 as MNHNS and CDR2 as SASEGT. Trimming shortened V by 0 bases and J by 0 bases, and 17 bases separated the two germline ends. CDR3 DNA sequence: TGTGCCAGCAGTGAAGCTCTACCCGGCGGGGCGACTAACTATGGCTACACCTTC. Its translation is CASSEALPGGATNYGYTF.

The J gene is TRBJ2-5, the V gene TRBV20-1; 7 nucleotides align to TRBD1. Germline values: CDR1 DFQATT, CDR2 SNEGSKA (reference sequence). CDR3 length: 20 amino acids. V was clipped by 0 bases and J by 4 bases; unmatched bases: 23. The DNA of the CDR3 is TGCAGTGCTAGAGACCCGACAGGGTCCCACCTAAATGAACCACCAGAGACCCAGTACTTC. It specifies CSARDPTGSHLNEPPETQYF.

Ten or more counts support this clonotype. This chain uses TRBV20-1 with TRBJ2-1, with 7 bases that match TRBD1. Per germline, CDR1 DFQATT and CDR2 SNEGSKA (reference sequence). Trimming removed 0 bases from V and 10 bases from J; junction bases left unmatched: 9. The CDR3 loop spans 14 amino acids. The CDR3 sequence is CSARDRGTAREQFF. The CDR3 coding sequence is TGCAGTGCTAGAGATAGGGGGACAGCAAGGGAGCAGTTCTTC.